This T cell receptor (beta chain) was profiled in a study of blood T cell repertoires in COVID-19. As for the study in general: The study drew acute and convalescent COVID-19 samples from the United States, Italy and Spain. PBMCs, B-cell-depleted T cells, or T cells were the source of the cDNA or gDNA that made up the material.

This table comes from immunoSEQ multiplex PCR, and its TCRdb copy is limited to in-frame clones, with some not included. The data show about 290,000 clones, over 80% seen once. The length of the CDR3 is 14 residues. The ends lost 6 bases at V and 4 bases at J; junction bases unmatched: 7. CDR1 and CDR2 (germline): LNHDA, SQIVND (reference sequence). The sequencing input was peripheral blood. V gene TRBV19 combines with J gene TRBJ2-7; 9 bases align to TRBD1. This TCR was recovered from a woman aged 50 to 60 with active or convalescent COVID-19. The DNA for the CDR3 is TGTGCCAGTAGACCGGGACAGGGCCTTTACGAGCAGTACTTC. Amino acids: CASRPGQGLYEQYF.